This T cell receptor beta chain is from a study of blood T cell repertoires in COVID-19. The CDR3 has 15 residues. V dropped 1 base and J dropped 7 bases, with 16 bases sitting between them. CDR1 KGHSY and CDR2 FQNENV come from the germline V gene. Method: immunoSEQ multiplex PCR; TCRdb's copy keeps in-frame clones and lacks some. The sample includes around 340,000 clones, around 85% of them seen just once. V gene TRBV16 combines with J gene TRBJ1-2; TRBD1 might be the D (6 bases). The sequenced sample consisted of PBMCs or T cells enriched from blood (not recorded which). The origin of this receptor is a middle-aged woman with acute COVID-19. Written as DNA, the CDR3 is TGTGCCAGCAGCCAATTGGGGGCCAGGGCCCCTGGCTACACCTTC. This sequence encodes CASSQLGARAPGYTF.